This T cell receptor beta chain was documented in a study of technical replicates of blood from a handful of donors. Assay used: immunoSEQ multiplex PCR; TCRdb lists only in-frame clones, some missing. Counted here are about 82,000 clones, 90% to 95% occurring once; the ten biggest clones make up approximately 0.42%. The V end lost 0 bases, the J end lost 2 bases, and 8 bases lay between the germline ends. CDR3 size: 14 residues. Germline-derived CDR1 and CDR2 are MGHRA and YSYEKL. What was sequenced was T cells isolated from PBMCs. The chain joins TRBV4-1 to TRBJ2-7; a possible D gene is TRBD1 (5 bases). This clonotype originated in a human donor in good health. The CDR3 sequence: CASSQDPRAYEQYF. CDR3 DNA: TGCGCCAGCAGCCAAGATCCCAGGGCCTACGAGCAGTACTTC.